The 9 T cell receptor beta chains below all came from one sample that was sequenced in a study of cytomegalovirus exposure and HLA in healthy donors. Assay used: immunoSEQ multiplex PCR; TCRdb lists only in-frame clones, some missing. In the table there are fewer than 200,000 clones, 89% of which are singletons. Sequenced: PBMCs. These receptors all stem from a woman aged 18-35 years in good health and CMV-seropositive.

The DNA of the CDR3 is TGTGCCAGCTCTCCACGGTCGGTCTCCTACAATGAGCAGTTCTTC. It specifies CASSPRSVSYNEQFF. This sequence joins TRBV7-3 and TRBJ2-1; D is undetermined. Germline V gene data show CDR1 as SGHTA and CDR2 as FQGTGA. Trimming left V 8 bases short and J 0 bases short, with 14 bases between. The length of the CDR3 is 15 residues.

CDR3 sequence reads: CASSTREGPGETQYF. The CDR3 DNA sequence: TGTGCCAGCAGCACGCGGGAGGGCCCGGGGGAGACCCAGTACTTC. The gene calls are TRBV4-2 and TRBJ2-5; 9 bases fit TRBD2. Looked up from germline, CDR1 is LGHNA and CDR2 is YNFKEQ. Unmatched junction bases numbered 9, after V lost 5 bases and J lost 5 bases. The CDR3 has 15 residues.

This chain connects TRBV30 to TRBJ2-7; 8 bases agree with TRBD1. Germline V lookup: CDR1 GTSNPN, CDR2 SVGIG (reference sequence). J gave up 2 bases and V 7 bases, and 4 bases lay outside the gene matches. This CDR3 region has 12 residues. The CDR3 protein is CAYGQGAYEQYF. CDR3 DNA: TGTGCCTATGGACAGGGAGCCTACGAGCAGTACTTC.

The chain carries TRBV10-2 and TRBJ2-7; TRBD1 agrees at 7 bases. Germline trimming cut 0 bases from V and 2 bases from J; bases unmatched to any gene: 1. The CDR3 extends over 14 amino acids. Germline CDR1 is WSHSY and CDR2 is SAAADI. CDR3 DNA: TGCGCCAGCAGTGAGTCTGGGACAGCCTACGAGCAGTACTTC. This codes for CASSESGTAYEQYF.

V is TRBV27 and J is TRBJ2-7, with D unresolved. With 4 bases removed from V and 3 bases from J, the gap between germline ends came to 16 bases. Germline V gene sequence: CDR1 MNHEY, CDR2 SMNVEV (reference sequence). The CDR3 is 15 amino acids. The DNA for the CDR3 is TGTGCCAGCAGTTCTATCCGATACACGGGCTACGAGCAGTACTTC. It is translated as CASSSIRYTGYEQYF.

There are a few counts of this clone. This chain uses TRBV2 with TRBJ1-5; D is unclear. V was trimmed by 6 bases and J by 4 bases, leaving 7 bases between them. Germline V gene lookup returns CDR1 SNHLY and CDR2 FYNNEI. This CDR3 has 12 residues. CDR3 protein: CASRAENQPQHF. CDR3 DNA: TGTGCCAGCAGGGCAGAAAATCAGCCCCAGCATTTT.

The chain carries TRBV5-4 and TRBJ1-1; TRBD1 agrees at 8 bases. From germline, CDR1 is SGHNT and CDR2 YYREEE (reference sequence). The CDR3 is 13 residues long. J lost 6 bases, V lost 4 bases, and 5 bases had no gene match. Here the CDR3 DNA reads TGTGCCAGCAGCCTAAGGACAGGGCCTGAAGCTTTCTTT. Translated, it gives CASSLRTGPEAFF.

The V gene is TRBV6-1, the J gene TRBJ2-1, with D perhaps matching TRBD2 (5 bases). The germline gives CDR1 MNHNS, CDR2 SASEGT. The CDR3 sequence is 15 residues long. V dropped 4 bases and J dropped 1 base, with 11 bases sitting between them. The CDR3 loop is CASSAGEGSYNEQFF. The CDR3 DNA reads TGTGCCAGCAGTGCTGGAGAGGGTTCCTACAATGAGCAGTTCTTC.

V is TRBV29-1 and J is TRBJ2-7; possible D gene TRBD2, 5 bases. V lost 4 bases and J lost 0, with 10 bases in between. CDR1 is SQVTM and CDR2 is ANQGSEA in the germline V gene. The CDR3 has 13 residues. CDR3 loop: CSVGLASSYEQYF. CDR3 bases: TGCAGCGTTGGGCTAGCTTCCTCCTACGAGCAGTACTTC.